What follows describes a single T cell receptor (beta chain). The CDR3 runs 12 residues. V trimming: 4 bases; J trimming: 5 bases; junction bases outside the gene matches: 1. Germline CDR1 and CDR2: SNHLY and FYNNEI. The sample comes from a study of blood T cell repertoires in COVID-19. Using immunoSEQ multiplex PCR, the repertoire was profiled, and TCRdb retains in-frame clones only, with some absent. The repertoire consists of fewer than 150,000 clones, with roughly 80% occurring once and the leading ten covering around 13%. The chain links TRBV2 to TRBJ2-5, with 7 bases fitting TRBD2. The source material was peripheral blood. This sequence originates from a woman aged 25 to 39 who had recovered from COVID-19. The CDR3 protein is CASSGGGETQYF. The CDR3 DNA reads as TGTGCCAGCAGTGGGGGAGGGGAGACCCAGTACTTC.